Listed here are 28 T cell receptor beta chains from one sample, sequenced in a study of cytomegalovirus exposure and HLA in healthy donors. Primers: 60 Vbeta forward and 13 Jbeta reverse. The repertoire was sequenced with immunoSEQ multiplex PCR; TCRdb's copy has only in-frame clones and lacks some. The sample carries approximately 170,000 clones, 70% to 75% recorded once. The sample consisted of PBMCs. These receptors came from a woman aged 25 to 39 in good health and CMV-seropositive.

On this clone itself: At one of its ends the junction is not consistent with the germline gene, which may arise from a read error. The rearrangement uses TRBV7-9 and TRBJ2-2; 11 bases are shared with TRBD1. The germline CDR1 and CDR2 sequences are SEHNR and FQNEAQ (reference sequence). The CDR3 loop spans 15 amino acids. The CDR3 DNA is TGTTCCAGCAGCATGGGACAGGGGGGCACCGGGGAGCTGTTTTTT. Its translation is CSSSMGQGGTGELFF.

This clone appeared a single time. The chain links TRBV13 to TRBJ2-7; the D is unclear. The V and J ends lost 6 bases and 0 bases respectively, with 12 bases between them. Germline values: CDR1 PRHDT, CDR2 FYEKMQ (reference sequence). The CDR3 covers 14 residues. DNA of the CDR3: TGTGCCAGCAGGCCGAGCGTGAACTCCTACGAGCAGTACTTC. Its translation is CASRPSVNSYEQYF.

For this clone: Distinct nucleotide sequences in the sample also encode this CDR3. The CDR3 here is CASSLAGNTEAFF. The CDR3 DNA reads as TGTGCCAGCTCGCTCGCCGGGAACACTGAAGCTTTCTTT. The rearrangement uses TRBV27 and TRBJ1-1; no firm D call. This CDR3 contains 13 residues. Trimming left V 8 bases short and J 1 base short, with 11 bases between. The germline V gene has CDR1 MNHEY and CDR2 SMNVEV (reference sequence).

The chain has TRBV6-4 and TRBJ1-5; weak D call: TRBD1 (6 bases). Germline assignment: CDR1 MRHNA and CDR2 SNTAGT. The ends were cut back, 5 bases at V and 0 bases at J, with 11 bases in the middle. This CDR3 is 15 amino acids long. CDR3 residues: CASSPTGSSNQPQHF. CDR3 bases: TGTGCCAGCAGTCCTACAGGGAGTAGCAATCAGCCCCAGCATTTT.

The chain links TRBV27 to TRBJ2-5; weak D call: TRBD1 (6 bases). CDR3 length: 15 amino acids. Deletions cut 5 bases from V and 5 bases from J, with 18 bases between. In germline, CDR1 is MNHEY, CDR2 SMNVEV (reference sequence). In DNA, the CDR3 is TGTGCCAGCAGTCCACAGGGATTGTTTCAGGAGACCCAGTACTTC. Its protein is CASSPQGLFQETQYF.

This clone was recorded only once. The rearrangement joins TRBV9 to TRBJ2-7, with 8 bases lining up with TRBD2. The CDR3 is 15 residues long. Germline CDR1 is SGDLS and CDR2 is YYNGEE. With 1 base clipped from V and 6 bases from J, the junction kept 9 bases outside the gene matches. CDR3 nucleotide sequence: TGTGCCAGCAGCGTAAGTTGGGCTAGCGGGCTCGAGCAGTACTTC. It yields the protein CASSVSWASGLEQYF.

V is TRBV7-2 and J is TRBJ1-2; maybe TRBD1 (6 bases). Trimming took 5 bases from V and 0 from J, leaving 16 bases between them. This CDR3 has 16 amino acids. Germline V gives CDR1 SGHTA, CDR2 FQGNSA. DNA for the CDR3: TGTGCCAGCAGCCCCGACGGGGGGCTGACTAACTATGGCTACACCTTC. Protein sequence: CASSPDGGLTNYGYTF. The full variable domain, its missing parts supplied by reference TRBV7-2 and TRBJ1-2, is GAGVSQSPSNKVTEKGKDVELRCDPISGHTALYWYRQSLGQGLEFLIYFQGNSAPDKSGLPSDRFSAERTGGSVSTLTIQRTQQEDSAVYLCASSPDGGLTNYGYTFGSGTRLTVV.

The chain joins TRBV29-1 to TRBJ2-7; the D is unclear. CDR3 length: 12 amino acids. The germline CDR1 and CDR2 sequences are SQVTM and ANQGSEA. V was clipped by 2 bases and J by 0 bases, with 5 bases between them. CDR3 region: CSVETHSYEQYF. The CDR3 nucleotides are TGCAGCGTTGAAACTCACTCCTACGAGCAGTACTTC.

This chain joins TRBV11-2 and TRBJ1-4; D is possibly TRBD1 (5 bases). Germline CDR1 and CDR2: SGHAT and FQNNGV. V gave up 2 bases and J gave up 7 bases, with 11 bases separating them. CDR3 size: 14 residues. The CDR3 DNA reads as TGTGCCAGCAGCTTAAGGGGTAGCGGTGAAAAACTGTTTTTT. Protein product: CASSLRGSGEKLFF.

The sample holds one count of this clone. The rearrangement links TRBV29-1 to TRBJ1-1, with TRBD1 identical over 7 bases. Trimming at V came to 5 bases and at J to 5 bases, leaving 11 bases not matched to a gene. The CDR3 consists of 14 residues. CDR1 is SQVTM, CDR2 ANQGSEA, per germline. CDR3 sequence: CSVPRDSLVTEAFF. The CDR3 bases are TGCAGCGTTCCACGGGACAGTCTAGTAACTGAAGCTTTCTTT.

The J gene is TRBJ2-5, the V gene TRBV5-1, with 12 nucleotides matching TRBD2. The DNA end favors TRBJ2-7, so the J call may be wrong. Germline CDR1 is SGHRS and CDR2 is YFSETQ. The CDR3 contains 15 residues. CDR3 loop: CASSSTSGRAYEQYF. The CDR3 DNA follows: TGCGCCAGCAGCTCGACTAGCGGGAGAGCCTACGAGCAGTACTTC.

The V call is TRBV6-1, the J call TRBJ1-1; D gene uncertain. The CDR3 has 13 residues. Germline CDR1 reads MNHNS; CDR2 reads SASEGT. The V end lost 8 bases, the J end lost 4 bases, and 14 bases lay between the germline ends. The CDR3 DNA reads TGTGCCAGCTGCATCGGGGTGTGCACTGAAGCTTTCTTT. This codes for CASCIGVCTEAFF.

This CDR3 reads CASTRVAGAPYEQYF. CDR3 nucleotide sequence: TGTGCCAGCACCCGGGTAGCGGGAGCCCCCTACGAGCAGTACTTC. The chain joins TRBV28 to TRBJ2-7; TRBD2 matches at 9 bases. Germline-derived CDR1 and CDR2 are MDHEN and SYDVKM. CDR3 length: 15 amino acids. V shed 7 bases, J shed 2 bases, and the junction held 9 bases outside the gene matches.

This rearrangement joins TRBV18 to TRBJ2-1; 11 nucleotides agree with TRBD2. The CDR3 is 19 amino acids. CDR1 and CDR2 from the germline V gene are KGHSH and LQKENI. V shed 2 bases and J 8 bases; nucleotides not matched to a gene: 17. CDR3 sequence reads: CASSPLPGPIAGGPDEQFF. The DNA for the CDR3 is TGTGCCAGCTCACCATTACCGGGACCCATAGCGGGAGGGCCGGATGAGCAGTTCTTC.

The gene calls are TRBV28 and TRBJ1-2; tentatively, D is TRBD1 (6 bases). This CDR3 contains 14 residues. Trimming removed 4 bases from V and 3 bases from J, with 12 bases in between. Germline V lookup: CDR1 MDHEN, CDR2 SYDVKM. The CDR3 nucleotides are TGTGCCAGCAGTTCGACAGGTTATTACTATGGCTACACCTTC. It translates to CASSSTGYYYGYTF.

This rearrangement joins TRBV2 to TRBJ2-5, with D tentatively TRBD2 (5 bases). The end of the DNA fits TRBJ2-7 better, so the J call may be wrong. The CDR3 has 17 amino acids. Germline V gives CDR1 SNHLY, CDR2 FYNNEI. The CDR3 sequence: CASSESPPKRLTYEQYF. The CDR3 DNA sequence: TGTGCCAGCAGTGAATCTCCCCCTAAGCGGTTAACCTACGAGCAGTACTTC.

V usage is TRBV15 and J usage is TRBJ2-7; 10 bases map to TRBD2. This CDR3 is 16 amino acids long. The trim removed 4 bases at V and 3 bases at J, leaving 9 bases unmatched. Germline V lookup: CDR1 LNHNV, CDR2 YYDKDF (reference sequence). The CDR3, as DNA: TGTGCCACCAGCACCCGGACTAGCGGCAGTCACTACGAGCAGTACTTC. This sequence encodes CATSTRTSGSHYEQYF.

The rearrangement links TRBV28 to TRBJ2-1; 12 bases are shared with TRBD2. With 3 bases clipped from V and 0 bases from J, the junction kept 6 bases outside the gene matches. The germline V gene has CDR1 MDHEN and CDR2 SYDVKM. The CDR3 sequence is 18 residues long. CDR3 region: CASSFGLAGPPSYNEQFF. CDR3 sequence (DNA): TGTGCCAGCAGTTTCGGACTAGCGGGGCCGCCCTCCTACAATGAGCAGTTCTTC.

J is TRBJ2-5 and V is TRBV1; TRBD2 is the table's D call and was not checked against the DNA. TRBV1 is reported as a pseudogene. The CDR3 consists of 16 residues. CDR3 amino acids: CTSSQDRTSGTETQYF. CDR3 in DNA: TGCACCAGCAGCCAAGACCGGACTAGCGGGACGGAGACCCAGTACTTC.

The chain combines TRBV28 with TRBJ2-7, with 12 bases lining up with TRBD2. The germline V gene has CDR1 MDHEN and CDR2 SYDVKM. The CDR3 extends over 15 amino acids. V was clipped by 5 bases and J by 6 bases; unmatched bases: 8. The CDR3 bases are TGTGCCAGCAGTACCGAACTAGCGGGAGGTCGCGAGCAGTACTTC. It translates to CASSTELAGGREQYF.

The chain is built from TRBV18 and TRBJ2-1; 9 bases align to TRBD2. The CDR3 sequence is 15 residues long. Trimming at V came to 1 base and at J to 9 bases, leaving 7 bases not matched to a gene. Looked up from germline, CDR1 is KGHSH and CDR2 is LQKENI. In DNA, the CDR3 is TGTGCCAGCTCACCACGTAGCGGGAGTACGGGTGAGCAGTTCTTC. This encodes CASSPRSGSTGEQFF.

CDR3 in DNA: TGTGCCAGTAGTTCTCGGACAGGCGCCATGGAGGAAAAACTGTTTTTT. Protein product: CASSSRTGAMEEKLFF. The chain links TRBV19 to TRBJ1-4, with 7 nucleotides matching TRBD1. The CDR3 loop spans 16 amino acids. The V segment lost 5 bases and the J segment 8 bases; nucleotides outside the gene matches: 14. The V gene's germline CDR1 is LNHDA and CDR2 SQIVND (reference sequence).

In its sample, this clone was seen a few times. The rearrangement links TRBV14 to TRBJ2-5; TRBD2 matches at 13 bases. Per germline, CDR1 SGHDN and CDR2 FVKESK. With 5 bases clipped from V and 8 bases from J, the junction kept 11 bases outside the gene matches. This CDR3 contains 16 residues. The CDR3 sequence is CASSVRLAGGTDTQYF. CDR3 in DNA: TGTGCCAGCAGCGTCAGACTAGCGGGGGGAACCGACACCCAGTACTTC. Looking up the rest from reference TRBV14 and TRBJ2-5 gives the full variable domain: EAGVTQFPSHSVIEKGQTVTLRCDPISGHDNLYWYRRVMGKEIKFLLHFVKESKQDESGMPNNRFLAERTGGTYSTLKVQPAELEDSGVYFCASSVRLAGGTDTQYFGPGTRLLVL.

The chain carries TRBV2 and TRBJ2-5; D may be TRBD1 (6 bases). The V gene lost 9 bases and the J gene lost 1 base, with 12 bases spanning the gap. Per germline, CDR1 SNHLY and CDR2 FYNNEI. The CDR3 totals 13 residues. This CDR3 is CASPTGIQETQYF. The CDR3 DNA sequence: TGTGCCAGTCCGACAGGTATCCAAGAGACCCAGTACTTC.

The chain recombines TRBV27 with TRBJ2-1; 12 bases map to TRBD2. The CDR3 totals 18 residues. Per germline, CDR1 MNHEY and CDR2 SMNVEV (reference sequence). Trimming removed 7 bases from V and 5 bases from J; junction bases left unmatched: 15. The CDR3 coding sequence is TGTGCCAGCACCACGAGGAGGGGACTAGCGGGTTGGGACAATGAGCAGTTCTTC. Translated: CASTTRRGLAGWDNEQFF.

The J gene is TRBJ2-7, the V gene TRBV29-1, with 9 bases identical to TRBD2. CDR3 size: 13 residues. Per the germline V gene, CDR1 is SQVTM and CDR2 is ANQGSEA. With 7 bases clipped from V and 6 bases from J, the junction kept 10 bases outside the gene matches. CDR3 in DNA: TGCAGCGCCGAACCTAGCGGGACAACCGAGCAGTACTTC. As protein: CSAEPSGTTEQYF.

The CDR3 region has the DNA TGTGCCAGTAGTATAGATGGAACCAGGGGCGAGCAGTACTTC. This translates into CASSIDGTRGEQYF. The chain is built from TRBV19 and TRBJ2-7; TRBD1 might be the D (6 bases). CDR3 length: 14 amino acids. CDR1 is LNHDA, CDR2 SQIVND, per germline (reference sequence). The V and J ends lost 0 bases and 6 bases respectively, with 12 bases between them.

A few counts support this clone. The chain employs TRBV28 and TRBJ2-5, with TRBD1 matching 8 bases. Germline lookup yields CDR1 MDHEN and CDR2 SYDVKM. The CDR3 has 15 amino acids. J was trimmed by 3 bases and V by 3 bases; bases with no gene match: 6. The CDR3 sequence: CASSLRQGWKETQYF. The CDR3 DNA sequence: TGTGCCAGCAGTTTGAGACAGGGGTGGAAAGAGACCCAGTACTTC. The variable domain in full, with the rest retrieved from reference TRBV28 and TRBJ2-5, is DVKVTQSSRYLVKRTGEKVFLECVQDMDHENMFWYRQDPGLGLRLIYFSYDVKMKEKGDIPEGYSVSREKKERFSLILESASTNQTSMYLCASSLRQGWKETQYFGPGTRLLVL.